This TCR beta chain was found in a study of monozygotic twins with cystic fibrosis. Points from the study as a whole: Monozygotic CF twin pairs shared significantly more nucleotide-identical clonotypes than unrelated CF individuals did. No link emerged between shared CDR3 counts and age, concordance or severity. The repertoire was suggested to be naive-dominated, clonality median around 0.01. V usage most resembled the co-twin in 13 of 16 pairs.

Assay used: immunoSEQ multiplex PCR; TCRdb lists only in-frame clones, some missing. This sample carries 25,000 to 30,000 clones, 90% of them seen once, and the ten largest clones take about 0.54%. Remarks on this clone: The antigen remains undetermined.

V gave up 0 bases and J gave up 7 bases, with 15 bases separating them. Germline CDR1 reads LNHNV; CDR2 reads YYDKDF (reference sequence). The CDR3 totals 15 residues. The material sequenced was blood. The sequence derives from a girl aged 2-10 years with cystic fibrosis. V usage is TRBV15 and J usage is TRBJ1-1; a possible D gene is TRBD1 (5 bases). As DNA, the CDR3 is TGTGCCACCAGCAGAGAGGAGCCTAGGCAGGGTGAAGCTTTCTTT. Protein sequence: CATSREEPRQGEAFF.